This record covers a single T cell receptor (beta chain). The antigen is undetermined. This specimen comes from a study of OX40 agonist ivuxolimab in advanced cancers. Looking at the study overall: Patients were treated with intravenous ivuxolimab, dosed at 0.01 to 10 mg/kg and infused every 2 weeks. General study findings and limits: Expanded peripheral T cells had an undetermined antigen specificity. Averaging showed that CD8+ T cells had more expanded clones than CD4+ did.

The ends were cut back, 0 bases at V and 3 bases at J, with 17 bases in the middle. CDR3 length: 17 residues. Looked up from germline, CDR1 is LGHNA and CDR2 is YNFKEQ. The table came from immunoSEQ multiplex PCR; TCRdb's copy has only in-frame clones and leaves some out. This sample has 45,000 to 60,000 clones; approximately 83% occur once, and the top ten carry 2.5% to 3.5%. The TCR sequence derives from an adult with an advanced solid tumor such as melanoma, head and neck, liver or kidney cancer. Sequenced here: CD4+ or CD8+ T cells sorted from blood, sampled in a trial of the OX40 agonist ivuxolimab. The chain is built from TRBV4-2 and TRBJ1-1; perhaps TRBD1 as D (5 bases). The CDR3: CASSQDPGGGVDTEAFF. The CDR3, as DNA: TGTGCCAGCAGCCAAGATCCGGGTGGGGGGGTGGACACTGAAGCTTTCTTT.